The 31 T cell receptor beta chains in this list originate from one sample, sequenced in a study of control samples from healthy donors and cancer patients. Generated by immunoSEQ multiplex PCR, the TCRdb table keeps only in-frame clones and is missing some. The sample includes about 150,000 clones, over 85% of them seen just once. Material: blood. The source is a man between 35 and 55 years old in good health.

This rearrangement joins TRBV21-1 to TRBJ1-2. TRBV21-1 is reported as a pseudogene. The CDR3 is made up of 10 amino acids. The CDR3 DNA reads TGTGCCCCTATTGGGGGGGGCTACACCTTC. The encoded protein is CAPIGGGYTF.

This chain joins TRBV28 and TRBJ1-1, with TRBD1 as a possible D gene (6 bases). Between the trimmed V and J ends, which lost 10 bases and 3 bases, there was a span of 12 bases. The CDR3 consists of 12 residues. Germline CDR1 and CDR2: MDHEN and SYDVKM. The CDR3 is CAIRTAHTEAFF. DNA for the CDR3: TGTGCCATCAGGACAGCCCACACTGAAGCTTTCTTT.

For the CDR3, the DNA is TGTGCCAGCAGCCCTGTCCTCATGGGCACTGAAGCTTTCTTT. Translating it yields CASSPVLMGTEAFF. This chain links TRBV7-9 with TRBJ1-1; D is uncertain. CDR3 length: 14 amino acids. Germline V CDR1 and CDR2: SEHNR, FQNEAQ (reference sequence). Trimming removed 5 bases from V and 4 bases from J, with 14 bases in between.

CDR3 sequence: CASSFGQAMNTEAFF. The CDR3 DNA is TGTGCCAGCAGTTTCGGCCAGGCCATGAACACTGAAGCTTTCTTT. The chain uses TRBV27 and TRBJ1-1; D is unclear. The ends were cut back, 3 bases at V and 0 bases at J, with 11 bases in the middle. This CDR3 comprises 15 residues. The germline V gene encodes CDR1 MNHEY and CDR2 SMNVEV (reference sequence).

The CDR3 DNA is TGTGCCAGCAACCGGGAGGGGGCCAATGAGCAGTTCTTC. This encodes CASNREGANEQFF. The chain uses TRBV5-6 and TRBJ2-1; D perhaps matches TRBD2 (8 bases). V was clipped by 6 bases and J by 6 bases, with 13 bases between them. Germline assignment: CDR1 SGHDT and CDR2 YYEEEE. CDR3 size: 13 residues.

The gene calls are TRBV25-1 and TRBJ1-1; D uncertain. Trimming cost V 1 base and J 1 base, with 10 bases left between them. The CDR3 totals 15 residues. The V gene's germline CDR1 is MGHDK and CDR2 SYGVNS. The CDR3: CASSESEGGNTEAFF. CDR3 nucleotide sequence: TGTGCCAGCAGTGAATCTGAGGGAGGGAACACTGAAGCTTTCTTT. Together with reference TRBV25-1 and TRBJ1-1, the CDR3 gives the full variable domain: EADIYQTPRYLVIGTGKKITLECSQTMGHDKMYWYQQDPGMELHLIHYSYGVNSTEKGDLSSESTVSRIRTEHFPLTLESARPSHTSQYLCASSESEGGNTEAFFGQGTRLTVV.

The chain joins TRBV11-2 to TRBJ2-7; D is possibly TRBD1 or TRBD2 (5 bases each). The CDR3 covers 13 residues. V dropped 5 bases and J dropped 6 bases, with 14 bases sitting between them. From germline, CDR1 is SGHAT and CDR2 FQNNGV. Here the CDR3 reads CASSPPLRGEQYF. The CDR3 nucleotides read TGTGCCAGCAGCCCGCCTCTGAGGGGCGAGCAGTACTTC.

The chain is built from TRBV6-6 and TRBJ1-2, with 7 bases lining up with TRBD1. The CDR3 consists of 14 residues. V lost 2 bases and J lost 14; bases outside the gene matches: 14. CDR1 and CDR2 (germline): MNHNY, SVGAGI (reference sequence). The CDR3 spells CASSYDLAGGSETF. CDR3 coding DNA: TGTGCCAGCAGTTACGATTTGGCAGGGGGAAGTGAAACCTTC.

The V and J genes are TRBV28 and TRBJ1-3, with a tentative D call TRBD1 (5 bases). This CDR3 has 14 amino acids. V was trimmed by 2 bases and J by 3 bases, leaving 8 bases between them. In germline, CDR1 is MDHEN, CDR2 SYDVKM. The CDR3 spells CASSLTGGGNTIYF. The CDR3 nucleotides are TGTGCCAGCAGTTTAACAGGAGGTGGAAACACCATATATTTT.

This sequence joins TRBV7-2 and TRBJ2-7; 8 bases align to TRBD1. The CDR3 has 14 residues. The J segment lost 7 bases and the V segment lost 5 bases, leaving 10 bases of the junction unmatched. Germline values: CDR1 SGHTA, CDR2 FQGNSA. The CDR3 is CASSVAGGSGEQYF. The CDR3 DNA sequence: TGTGCCAGCAGCGTGGCAGGGGGCTCAGGGGAGCAGTACTTC.

The rearrangement joins TRBV30 to TRBJ2-1; unclear D gene. This CDR3 is built from 13 residues. V shed 0 bases and J shed 4 bases, with 7 bases lying between them. Germline lookup yields CDR1 GTSNPN and CDR2 SVGIG (reference sequence). The CDR3 here is CAWSVSRYNEQFF. CDR3 in DNA: TGTGCCTGGAGTGTATCCCGATACAATGAGCAGTTCTTC. Full variable domain (missing parts from reference TRBV30 and TRBJ2-1): SQTIHQWPATLVQPVGSPLSLECTVEGTSNPNLYWYRQAAGRGLQLLFYSVGIGQISSEVPQNLSASRPQDRQFILSSKKLLLSDSGFYLCAWSVSRYNEQFFGPGTRLTVL.

The chain uses TRBV5-4 and TRBJ1-6; tentative D call: TRBD1 (6 bases). The CDR3 spans 16 residues. Deletions cut 4 bases from V and 10 bases from J, with 21 bases between. The germline CDR1 and CDR2 sequences are SGHNT and YYREEE (reference sequence). CDR3 DNA: TGTGCCAGCAGCCTAAAGGGGGGGGTGGGAGGATCACCCCTCCACTTT. Its translation: CASSLKGGVGGSPLHF.

The chain has TRBV6-6 and TRBJ1-2; D not resolved. The CDR3 is 13 residues long. The germline CDR1 and CDR2 sequences are MNHNY and SVGAGI (reference sequence). With 0 bases removed from V and 6 bases from J, the gap between germline ends came to 8 bases. CDR3 bases: TGTGCCAGCAGTTACTCGAGAGGGAATGGCTACACCTTC. Amino acids: CASSYSRGNGYTF.

This chain joins TRBV15 and TRBJ2-2; TRBD2 aligns across 9 bases. The trim removed 6 bases at V and 7 bases at J, leaving 6 bases unmatched. Germline V gene sequence: CDR1 LNHNV, CDR2 YYDKDF (reference sequence). This CDR3 contains 14 residues. This CDR3 is CATRGGGAFGELFF. In nucleotides, the CDR3 is TGTGCCACCAGGGGCGGGGGGGCCTTCGGGGAGCTGTTTTTT. Complete variable domain (other parts from reference TRBV15 and TRBJ2-2): DAMVIQNPRYQVTQFGKPVTLSCSQTLNHNVMYWYQQKSSQAPKLLFHYYDKDFNNEADTPDNFQSRRPNTSFCFLDIRSPGLGDTAMYLCATRGGGAFGELFFGEGSRLTVL.

The chain is built from TRBV7-9 and TRBJ2-6; 11 bases are shared with TRBD1. The CDR3 runs to 18 residues. Trimming removed 3 bases from V and 0 bases from J; junction bases left unmatched: 4. In germline, CDR1 is SEHNR, CDR2 FQNEAQ (reference sequence). CDR3 nucleotides: TGTGCCAGCAGCTTTCCCGGGACAGGGGGCTCTGGGGCCAACGTCCTGACTTTC. Translation gives CASSFPGTGGSGANVLTF. The complete variable domain, with remaining parts taken from reference TRBV7-9 and TRBJ2-6, reads DTGVSQNPRHKITKRGQNVTFRCDPISEHNRLYWYRQTLGQGPEFLTYFQNEAQLEKSRLLSDRFSAERPKGSFSTLEIQRTEQGDSAMYLCASSFPGTGGSGANVLTFGAGSRLTVL.

This chain uses TRBV19 with TRBJ1-1, with TRBD1 as a possible D gene (5 bases). V shed 5 bases and J shed 4 bases, with 14 bases lying between them. Germline CDR1 is LNHDA and CDR2 is SQIVND (reference sequence). The CDR3 is 14 residues long. Here the CDR3 DNA reads TGTGCCAGTAGTTCAGGGATCTATTCCACTGAAGCTTTCTTT. As protein: CASSSGIYSTEAFF.

This chain links TRBV5-1 with TRBJ1-2, with D uncertain. Per germline, CDR1 SGHRS and CDR2 YFSETQ. The CDR3 has 13 amino acids. The V end was cut by 0 bases, the J end by 8 bases, with 11 bases between. CDR3: CASSLDPLSGYTF. The CDR3 nucleotides are TGCGCCAGCAGCTTGGATCCCTTATCGGGCTACACCTTC.

V gene TRBV7-9 combines with J gene TRBJ2-3; no clear D gene. This CDR3 has 12 residues. Trimming took 5 bases from V and 2 from J, leaving 5 bases between them. Germline values: CDR1 SEHNR, CDR2 FQNEAQ (reference sequence). Here the CDR3 reads CASSPITDTQYF. The CDR3 DNA follows: TGTGCCAGCAGCCCAATCACAGATACGCAGTATTTT.

The V and J genes are TRBV5-1 and TRBJ2-7, with D uncertain. CDR1 SGHRS and CDR2 YFSETQ come from the germline V gene. The CDR3 runs 14 residues. V gave up 1 base and J gave up 2 bases, with 10 bases separating them. The CDR3: CASSLNSDTYEQYF. Written as DNA, the CDR3 is TGCGCCAGCAGCTTGAATAGTGATACCTACGAGCAGTACTTC.

The chain recombines TRBV18 with TRBJ2-7, with D perhaps matching TRBD1 (6 bases). The V end was cut by 5 bases, the J end by 0 bases, with 8 bases between. The CDR3 is 13 residues long. Germline loops: CDR1 KGHSH, CDR2 LQKENI. In DNA form, the CDR3 reads TGTGCCAGCTCAGGGGACACCTCCTACGAGCAGTACTTC. This encodes CASSGDTSYEQYF.

The chain combines TRBV6-2 or TRBV6-3 with TRBJ1-4; tentatively, D is TRBD1 (5 bases). Trimming stripped 6 bases from V and 0 bases from J, with 14 bases between. Germline CDR1 is MNHEY and CDR2 is SVGEGT. This CDR3 contains 16 residues. CDR3 residues: CASSPGTGATNEKLFF. The CDR3 region has the DNA TGTGCCAGCAGCCCTGGGACGGGGGCAACTAATGAAAAACTGTTTTTT.

The gene calls are TRBV4-1 and TRBJ1-5; D is uncertain. The V end was cut by 4 bases, the J end by 9 bases, with 16 bases between. CDR3 length: 14 residues. Germline V CDR1 and CDR2: MGHRA, YSYEKL. CDR3 DNA: TGCGCCAGCAGCCGGGCGGAGGGTGAGCGGCCCCAGCATTTT. Its protein product is CASSRAEGERPQHF.

The chain uses TRBV12-3 or TRBV12-4 and TRBJ2-2, with D perhaps given as TRBD1 or TRBD2 (6 bases each). V lost 6 bases to trimming and J lost 11 bases, with 16 bases between them. The CDR3 contains 13 residues. The chain's CDR3 is CASRPTGARELFF. The DNA for the CDR3 is TGTGCCAGCAGGCCGACGGGGGCGCGTGAGCTGTTTTTT.

This sequence joins TRBV7-9 and TRBJ2-7, with 12 nucleotides matching TRBD1. V dropped 1 base and J dropped 5; count of bases not matched to a gene: 6. Germline V gene sequence: CDR1 SEHNR, CDR2 FQNEAQ (reference sequence). This CDR3 spans 16 amino acids. CDR3: CASSLGPGQGAHEQYF. CDR3 nucleotide sequence: TGTGCCAGCAGCTTAGGACCGGGACAGGGGGCCCACGAGCAGTACTTC.

This rearrangement joins TRBV6-6 to TRBJ1-2; no clear D. The CDR3 consists of 14 residues. Germline V lookup: CDR1 MNHNY, CDR2 SVGAGI (reference sequence). Trimming shortened V by 8 bases and J by 6 bases, and 19 bases separated the two germline ends. The CDR3 DNA is TGTGCCAGCTACCAAAGGGAAACAGAGAATGGCTACACCTTC. This translates into CASYQRETENGYTF.

The rearrangement uses TRBV6-5 and TRBJ1-4; D remains unclear. The CDR3 length is 13 residues. Germline CDR1 is MNHEY and CDR2 is SVGAGI. Trimming removed 9 bases at V and 3 bases at J, with 11 bases between. The CDR3 loop is CASRVVPNEKLFF. In DNA, the CDR3 is TGTGCCAGTCGGGTGGTGCCTAATGAAAAACTGTTTTTT.

The table lists this clone with a count of one. This sequence joins TRBV19 and TRBJ1-1; the match to TRBD1 covers 7 bases. Germline lookup yields CDR1 LNHDA and CDR2 SQIVND (reference sequence). This CDR3 comprises 16 residues. The trim removed 4 bases at V and 11 bases at J, leaving 19 bases unmatched. This CDR3 is CASSSRKTGTKVAAFF. The CDR3 DNA is TGTGCCAGTAGTAGCAGGAAGACAGGGACCAAGGTGGCGGCTTTCTTT.

The chain carries TRBV7-8 and TRBJ1-1, with D hard to call. This CDR3 has 16 amino acids. The V end was cut by 5 bases, the J end by 0 bases, with 16 bases between. In germline, CDR1 is SGHVS, CDR2 FQNEAQ. The CDR3, as DNA: TGTGCCAGCAGCCCCCGGTTTCTGGGGATGAACACTGAAGCTTTCTTT. It specifies CASSPRFLGMNTEAFF.

This clone has only one observation. The chain uses TRBV9 and TRBJ2-7, with D hard to call. The CDR3 has 15 amino acids. V gave up 5 bases and J gave up 0 bases, with 15 bases separating them. Germline V lookup: CDR1 SGDLS, CDR2 YYNGEE. CDR3 sequence reads: CASSRGDMSSYEQYF. CDR3 DNA sequence: TGTGCCAGCAGTCGCGGAGATATGAGCTCCTACGAGCAGTACTTC. The full variable domain, in which reference TRBV9 and TRBJ2-7 provide the parts outside the CDR3, is DSGVTQTPKHLITATGQRVTLRCSPRSGDLSVYWYQQSLDQGLQFLIQYYNGEERAKGNILERFSAQQFPDLHSELNLSSLELGDSALYFCASSRGDMSSYEQYFGPGTRLTVT.

The chain couples TRBV25-1 to TRBJ1-4; D is unclear. The V gene's germline CDR1 is MGHDK and CDR2 SYGVNS. This CDR3 has 14 residues. V lost 0 bases, J lost 5 bases, and 7 bases lay in between. As DNA, the CDR3 is TGTGCCAGCAGTGAATATCCGGAGAATGAAAAACTGTTTTTT. It translates to CASSEYPENEKLFF.

J is TRBJ2-1 and V is TRBV9; 10 bases are a match to TRBD1. The junction had 12 bases not matched to a gene; V was cut back by 4 bases and J by 8 bases. CDR1 is SGDLS and CDR2 is YYNGEE in the germline V gene. The length of the CDR3 is 16 residues. CDR3 nucleotides: TGTGCCAGCAGCCCTAGAGGCGGACAGGGGGTAGATGAGCAGTTCTTC. Its protein is CASSPRGGQGVDEQFF.